Each of the 11 T cell receptor beta chains below was sequenced from the same sample in a study of cytomegalovirus exposure and HLA in healthy donors. TCRdb's copy holds only in-frame clones and misses some; the assay was immunoSEQ multiplex PCR. The sample holds nearly 200,000 clones; more than 65% are singletons and the top ten take around 15%. The material sequenced was PBMCs. The receptors come from a woman aged 30 to 39 in good health and CMV-seropositive.

This chain joins TRBV4-2 and TRBJ2-3, with D perhaps matching TRBD2 (6 bases). The V and J ends lost 1 base and 2 bases respectively, with 13 bases between them. The CDR3 length is 16 residues. CDR1 is LGHNA, CDR2 YNFKEQ, per germline. The CDR3 reads CASSQAGGTITDTQYF. Here the CDR3 DNA reads TGTGCCAGCAGCCAAGCGGGCGGGACGATCACAGATACGCAGTATTTT.

This clone is a singleton in its sample. The CDR3 DNA reads TGTGCCAGCAGTGATGGCCGGAACACTGAAGCTTTCTTT. It yields the protein CASSDGRNTEAFF. The gene calls are TRBV6-1 and TRBJ1-1; no clear D. The CDR3 contains 13 residues. Between the trimmed V and J ends, which lost 3 bases and 1 base, there was a span of 6 bases. Per germline, CDR1 MNHNS and CDR2 SASEGT.

The chain recombines TRBV29-1 with TRBJ1-2; perhaps TRBD1 as D (6 bases). V was trimmed by 5 bases and J by 4 bases, leaving 17 bases between them. The CDR3 consists of 14 residues. Per germline, CDR1 SQVTM and CDR2 ANQGSEA. CDR3 loop: CSVSNQGSIYGYTF. Here the CDR3 DNA reads TGCAGCGTTTCCAACCAGGGGTCGATCTATGGCTACACCTTC.

This clone was picked up a small number of times. The CDR3 nucleotides are TGTGCCAGTAGTATTGCTGGGGGAGCGGGAGAAAAACTGTTTTTT. It is translated as CASSIAGGAGEKLFF. The V call is TRBV19, the J call TRBJ1-4; D may be TRBD1 (5 bases). V was pared by 3 bases and J by 8 bases, with 16 bases between. The germline V gene encodes CDR1 LNHDA and CDR2 SQIVND (reference sequence). The CDR3 runs 15 residues.

The gene calls are TRBV28 and TRBJ1-1, with TRBD1 matching over 12 bases. The germline V gene has CDR1 MDHEN and CDR2 SYDVKM. The CDR3 loop spans 15 amino acids. V dropped 5 bases and J dropped 3; count of bases not matched to a gene: 4. In DNA, the CDR3 is TGTGCCAGCAGTGGGACAGGGGGCCTTTACACTGAAGCTTTCTTT. Its protein product is CASSGTGGLYTEAFF.

The chain has TRBV2 and TRBJ1-5; D not resolved. This CDR3 spans 15 amino acids. From germline, CDR1 is SNHLY and CDR2 FYNNEI. The CDR3, as DNA: TGTGCTTCCCAGGAGGTTAGTCGGAGCAATCAGCCCCAGCATTTT. It translates to CASQEVSRSNQPQHF.

The rearrangement links TRBV6-1 to TRBJ2-3; D is undetermined. Germline V CDR1 and CDR2: MNHNS, SASEGT. CDR3 length equals 14 residues. V lost 3 bases and J 2 bases, leaving 9 bases between the germline ends. CDR3 loop: CASSESQNTDTQYF. The CDR3 DNA is TGTGCCAGCAGTGAGTCACAGAACACAGATACGCAGTATTTT.

The chain combines TRBV15 with TRBJ2-2; TRBD1 matches 9 bases. Germline loops: CDR1 LNHNV, CDR2 YYDKDF (reference sequence). Germline trimming cut 5 bases from V and 7 bases from J; bases unmatched to any gene: 11. The CDR3 is 16 amino acids. CDR3 sequence reads: CATSLSQGAHGGELFF. In DNA form, the CDR3 reads TGTGCCACCAGCTTGTCACAGGGGGCGCATGGCGGGGAGCTGTTTTTT.

The rearrangement links TRBV7-2 to TRBJ2-1; maybe TRBD1 (5 bases). With 5 bases removed from V and 9 bases from J, the gap between germline ends came to 20 bases. CDR3 size: 15 residues. CDR1 is SGHTA and CDR2 is FQGNSA in the germline V gene. This CDR3 reads CASSPDRFRPSEQFF. The CDR3 region has the DNA TGTGCCAGCAGCCCCGACAGATTTAGACCTTCTGAGCAGTTCTTC.

The J gene is TRBJ2-1, the V gene TRBV9; TRBD2 matches 8 bases. The CDR3 extends over 15 amino acids. CDR1 and CDR2 (germline): SGDLS, YYNGEE. Unmatched junction bases numbered 9, after V lost 3 bases and J lost 7 bases. CDR3 nucleotide sequence: TGTGCCAGCAGCGAACGACTAGCGCATATTAATGAGCAGTTCTTC. Amino acid sequence: CASSERLAHINEQFF. The variable domain in full, with the rest retrieved from reference TRBV9 and TRBJ2-1, is DSGVTQTPKHLITATGQRVTLRCSPRSGDLSVYWYQQSLDQGLQFLIQYYNGEERAKGNILERFSAQQFPDLHSELNLSSLELGDSALYFCASSERLAHINEQFFGPGTRLTVL.

The genes are TRBV6-5 and TRBJ2-2, with TRBD1 matching 7 bases. V lost 6 bases to trimming and J lost 4 bases; unmatched junction nucleotides: 5. Per germline, CDR1 MNHEY and CDR2 SVGAGI. There are 14 residues in the CDR3. The CDR3 DNA reads as TGTGCCAGCAGCTACGGGACAGTCACCGGGGAGCTGTTTTTT. Translation: CASSYGTVTGELFF.